This TCR beta chain comes out of a study of blood T cell repertoires in COVID-19. This clone was seen a single time. Profiling relied on immunoSEQ multiplex PCR, and the TCRdb table lists in-frame clones only, not all of them. The sample includes some 240,000 clones, around 89% of them seen just once. From germline, CDR1 is SGHTA and CDR2 FQGNSA. CDR3 length: 14 amino acids. The V and J ends lost 2 bases and 0 bases respectively, with 6 bases between them. Enrollment of patients from Seattle took place during active infection, with longitudinal follow-up. The receptor was isolated from a woman aged 55-70 years with COVID-19, enrolled during active disease. This chain links TRBV7-2 with TRBJ2-3; D remains unclear. Sequenced input: peripheral blood. The CDR3 DNA reads TGTGCCAGCAGCTTACCGCAGAGCACAGATACGCAGTATTTT. It encodes CASSLPQSTDTQYF.